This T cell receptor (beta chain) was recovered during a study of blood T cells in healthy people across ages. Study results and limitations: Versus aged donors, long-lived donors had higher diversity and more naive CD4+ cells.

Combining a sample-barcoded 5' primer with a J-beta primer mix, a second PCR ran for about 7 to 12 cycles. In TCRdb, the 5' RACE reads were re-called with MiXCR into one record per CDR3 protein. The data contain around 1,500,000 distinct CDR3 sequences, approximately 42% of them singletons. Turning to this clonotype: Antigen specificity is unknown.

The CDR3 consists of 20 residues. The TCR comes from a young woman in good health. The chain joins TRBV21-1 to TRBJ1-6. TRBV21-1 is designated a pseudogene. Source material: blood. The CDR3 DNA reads TGTGCCAGCAGCAAAGCCGCAGTAATTCCAGGAAAAAGTGTTGATTCACCCCTCCACTTT. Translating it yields CASSKAAVIPGKSVDSPLHF.